These 12 T cell receptor beta chains originate from one sample sequenced in a study of OX40 agonist ivuxolimab in advanced cancers. Generated by immunoSEQ multiplex PCR, the TCRdb table keeps only in-frame clones and is missing some. The table records over 55,000 clones, roughly 82% of them present only once. Sequences were derived from CD4+ or CD8+ T cells sorted from blood, sampled in a trial of the OX40 agonist ivuxolimab. These receptors came from an adult with an advanced solid tumor such as melanoma, head and neck, liver or kidney cancer.

The rearrangement uses TRBV5-6 and TRBJ1-2, with D perhaps matching TRBD1 (6 bases). The CDR3 is 14 residues long. Germline V gene data show CDR1 as SGHDT and CDR2 as YYEEEE. The V gene lost 1 base and the J gene lost 3 bases, with 10 bases spanning the gap. This CDR3 reads CASSLRGAHYGYTF. The CDR3 DNA reads TGTGCCAGCAGCTTGCGGGGGGCTCACTATGGCTACACCTTC.

This clone has only a few counts. The V gene is TRBV18, the J gene TRBJ2-1; 7 bases match TRBD1. J was trimmed by 6 bases and V by 5 bases; bases with no gene match: 4. CDR1 is KGHSH and CDR2 is LQKENI in the germline V gene. The CDR3 consists of 13 residues. CDR3 protein: CASSSTGPNEQFF. The CDR3 nucleotides are TGTGCCAGCTCATCGACAGGGCCCAATGAGCAGTTCTTC.

The rearrangement uses TRBV5-4 and TRBJ2-5; no clear D gene. Germline-derived CDR1 and CDR2 are SGHNT and YYREEE (reference sequence). The CDR3 sequence is 13 residues long. V dropped 4 bases and J dropped 0 bases, with 7 bases sitting between them. The DNA for the CDR3 is TGTGCCAGCAGCCTCCGGAACCAAGAGACCCAGTACTTC. It is translated as CASSLRNQETQYF.

The chain joins TRBV30 to TRBJ2-1; D uncertain. This CDR3 has 15 amino acids. Germline assignment: CDR1 GTSNPN and CDR2 SVGIG (reference sequence). Trimming left V 3 bases short and J 4 bases short, with 16 bases between. Here the CDR3 DNA reads TGTGCCTGGAGGGAAGGGATATATACGTACAATGAGCAGTTCTTC. The encoded protein is CAWREGIYTYNEQFF.

Of note for this clone: A junction boundary mismatches the germline segment, possibly from a read error. The V gene is TRBV20-1, the J gene TRBJ2-5; D may correspond to TRBD1 or TRBD2 (5 bases each). The CDR3 length is 11 residues. CDR1 and CDR2 (germline): DFQATT, SNEGSKA (reference sequence). This CDR3 reads CSTRRGETQYF. The CDR3 DNA reads as TGCAGTACTAGAAGGGGAGAGACCCAGTACTTC.

The rearrangement uses TRBV7-9 and TRBJ1-5, with D perhaps TRBD1 (5 bases). This CDR3 has 16 residues. Between the trimmed V and J ends, which lost 4 bases and 2 bases, there was a span of 15 bases. Germline lookup yields CDR1 SEHNR and CDR2 FQNEAQ (reference sequence). CDR3 amino acids: CASSSGGREGNQPQHF. DNA of the CDR3: TGTGCCAGCAGCTCAGGTGGCAGGGAGGGCAATCAGCCCCAGCATTTT.

The rearrangement links TRBV11-3 to TRBJ2-1; D not certain. The V gene's germline CDR1 is SGHNT and CDR2 YENEEA. The CDR3 runs 14 residues. V lost 1 base, J lost 3 bases, and 7 bases lay in between. CDR3 DNA: TGTGCCAGCAGCTTAGCGGCAGACTACAATGAGCAGTTCTTC. This translates into CASSLAADYNEQFF.

The chain combines TRBV28 with TRBJ1-4; D gene uncertain. V was clipped by 5 bases and J by 5 bases, with 6 bases between them. Germline V gene data show CDR1 as MDHEN and CDR2 as SYDVKM. The CDR3 runs 12 residues. CDR3 sequence reads: CASSVGNEKLFF. The DNA of the CDR3 is TGTGCCAGCAGTGTGGGGAATGAAAAACTGTTTTTT.

This clone has only a few counts. The chain is built from TRBV5-1 and TRBJ2-7; D call uncertain. This CDR3 contains 11 residues. Germline V CDR1 and CDR2: SGHRS, YFSETQ. The V end was cut by 0 bases, the J end by 4 bases, with 2 bases between. The CDR3 region is CASSLEYEQYF. CDR3 DNA sequence: TGCGCCAGCAGCTTGGAATACGAGCAGTACTTC.

This clone has more than one count but fewer than ten. The CDR3 is CASRRGPKYEQYF. Here the CDR3 DNA reads TGTGCCAGCAGACGGGGTCCGAAGTACGAGCAGTACTTC. This chain uses TRBV27 with TRBJ2-7; weak D call: TRBD2 (5 bases). This CDR3 has 13 amino acids. V lost 6 bases and J 4 bases, leaving 13 bases between the germline ends. The germline V gene encodes CDR1 MNHEY and CDR2 SMNVEV (reference sequence).

The chain couples TRBV30 to TRBJ2-1, with D tentatively TRBD1 (5 bases). The CDR3 has 14 residues. Germline assignment: CDR1 GTSNPN and CDR2 SVGIG (reference sequence). Trimming removed 0 bases from V and 7 bases from J, with 13 bases in between. The CDR3 here is CAWSVGPPQNEQFF. The DNA of the CDR3 is TGTGCCTGGAGTGTGGGGCCCCCACAAAATGAGCAGTTCTTC.

The chain is built from TRBV19 and TRBJ2-2, with D hard to call. The CDR3 contains 15 residues. The V gene's germline CDR1 is LNHDA and CDR2 SQIVND (reference sequence). V lost 8 bases to trimming and J lost 3 bases, with 16 bases between them. The CDR3 loop is CASSPGPLDTGELFF. The CDR3, as DNA: TGTGCCAGTTCTCCGGGTCCCTTAGACACCGGGGAGCTGTTTTTT.